This record concerns one T cell receptor (beta chain) sequence. Its target is unknown. Using CD45RO/CCR7/CD25/CD127/CD95/CD27, CD4+ naive, central memory, regulatory and stem cell-like memory cells were sorted. The authors reverse transcribed all of the isolated RNA, so sequencing captured expressed TCRB transcripts. Profiling relied on immunoSEQ multiplex PCR, and the TCRdb table lists in-frame clones only, not all of them. The sample holds around 240,000 clones, about a sixth seen once. The data derive from a study of beta chain features in type 1 diabetes. The study, taken as a whole, reports: In cDNA sequencing, cells with high TCR expression could be over-represented. Any HLA effect on TCRB rearrangement was left unresolved by small sub-analyses. There was a moderate but significant shortening of TCRB CDR3s in all four CD4+ subsets of Type 1 diabetes patients.

Trimming shortened V by 1 base and J by 6 bases, and 12 bases separated the two germline ends. Germline V gene lookup returns CDR1 SQVTM and CDR2 ANQGSEA. The CDR3 length is 13 residues. The sequence came from a man aged 30-40 years with type 1 diabetes. The material sequenced was naive CD4+ T cells from blood. The chain recombines TRBV29-1 with TRBJ1-2; D gene uncertain. CDR3 amino acids: CSVEVGSADGYTF. The DNA for the CDR3 is TGCAGCGTTGAAGTGGGCTCTGCTGATGGCTACACCTTC. The full variable domain, its missing parts supplied by reference TRBV29-1 and TRBJ1-2, is SAVISQKPSRDICQRGTSLTIQCQVDSQVTMMFWYRQQPGQSLTLIATANQGSEATYESGFVIDKFPISRPNLTFSTLTVSNMSPEDSSIYLCSVEVGSADGYTFGSGTRLTVV.